A selection of T cell receptor beta chains follows, all from one sample in a study of T cells after yellow fever vaccination. TCRdb fed the 5' RACE reads into MiXCR, producing one record per CDR3 protein. The data contain 300,000 to 350,000 distinct CDR3 sequences, roughly 10% of them seen just once; the ten biggest clones take up over 3%. The sequencing here drew on CD4+ T cells sorted from PBMCs, taken 45 days after the yellow fever booster vaccination. The receptors here all came from a man aged 18-30 years who received the YFV17D yellow fever vaccine. Both conserved end residues are part of each CDR3. D genes are given only for firm matches. For some rows the clone size is stated as once, few or many, or as a class when expanded; others skip it.

j_call,clone_size,d_call,v_call,cdr3_nt,cdr3_aa
TRBJ2-1,few,TRBD2,TRBV2,TGTGCCAGCAGTGACTCCGGGTTTCGCGGGGGTCGGAACGAGCAGTTCTTC,CASSDSGFRGGRNEQFF
TRBJ2-7,many,TRBD2,TRBV5-1,TGCGCCAGCAGCTCCGGCGGGGGGACCTACGAGCAGTACTTC,CASSSGGGTYEQYF
TRBJ2-2,few,NA,TRBV6-6,TGTGCCAGCAGTTACTGGGGATTAACGAACACCGGGGAGCTGTTTTTT,CASSYWGLTNTGELFF
TRBJ2-1,NA,NA,TRBV4-1,TGCGCCAGCAGCCCACTCGGGGTCAGTGGAGGGCAGTTCTTC,CASSPLGVSGGQFF
TRBJ1-1,few,TRBD1,TRBV20-1,TGCAGTGCTAGGGGACAGAGGAACACTGAAGCTTTCTTT,CSARGQRNTEAFF
TRBJ1-6,NA,TRBD1,TRBV5-5,TGTGCCAGCAGCCCGGACAGGGGGCGTACCTTTTGGTCACCCCTCCACTTT,CASSPDRGRTFWSPLHF
TRBJ2-7,few,TRBD1,TRBV30,TGTGCCTGGAGTGAGACAGGGATTGGCTACGAGCAGTACTTC,CAWSETGIGYEQYF
TRBJ2-3,few,NA,TRBV5-1,TGCGCCAGCAGCTTGGGATCCCAGGGGTTAGATACGCAGTATTTT,CASSLGSQGLDTQYF
TRBJ1-5,few,TRBD1,TRBV6-5,TGTGCCAGCAGTTACGGGACAGGGGGACAGCCCCAGCATTTT,CASSYGTGGQPQHF
TRBJ2-7,NA,NA,TRBV7-9,TGTGCCAGCAGCCCTAGGAGCGGCTCCTACGAGCAGTACTTC,CASSPRSGSYEQYF
TRBJ1-6,few,NA,TRBV10-3,TGTGCCATCAGCGGGACTGCGGCAAATTCACCCCTCCACTTT,CAISGTAANSPLHF
TRBJ1-6,NA,TRBD1,TRBV7-9,TGTGCCAGCAGCAGAGACAGGGGCTATAATTCACCCCTCCACTTT,CASSRDRGYNSPLHF
TRBJ2-2,NA,NA,TRBV28,TGTGCCAGCATGGAGGGGGCAACCGGGGAGCTGTTTTTT,CASMEGATGELFF
TRBJ2-7,NA,NA,TRBV12-3/TRBV12-4,TGTGCCAGCGGGGATCGGGACACCTCTTACGAGCAGTACTTC,CASGDRDTSYEQYF
TRBJ2-3,NA,NA,TRBV29-1,TGCAGCTATCGGTACACTAGCACAGATACGCAGTATTTT,CSYRYTSTDTQYF
TRBJ1-6,NA,NA,TRBV12-3/TRBV12-4,TGTGCCAGCAGGCAGGTGGGCAGGGAGAGTTCACCCCTCCACTTT,CASRQVGRESSPLHF
TRBJ1-1,NA,NA,TRBV4-2,TGTGCCAGCAGCCAGGACCCTCGGGGGCGGATGAACACTGAAGCTTTCTTT,CASSQDPRGRMNTEAFF
TRBJ2-5,many,NA,TRBV6-5,TGTGCCAGCAGTTTGGCTGCGACGTACCAAGAGACCCAGTACTTC,CASSLAATYQETQYF
TRBJ2-3,few,TRBD2,TRBV20-1,TGCAGTGCTAGCGATCCCCTAGCGGTCACAGATACGCAGTATTTT,CSASDPLAVTDTQYF
TRBJ1-2,many,NA,TRBV7-2,TGTGCCAGCAGCTCCTCTAACTATGGCTACACCTTC,CASSSSNYGYTF
TRBJ2-3,many,NA,TRBV4-3,TGCGCCAGCAGCCAAGGACGAGGGGTGCGTACGCAGTATTTT,CASSQGRGVRTQYF
TRBJ2-7,NA,TRBD1,TRBV5-1,TGCGCCAGCAGTGCAGGGGGTCTCTCCTACGAGCAGTACTTC,CASSAGGLSYEQYF
TRBJ1-5,NA,NA,TRBV6-2/TRBV6-3,TGTGCCAGCAGTTACTATCGCAGGGTGGATCAGCCCCAGCATTTT,CASSYYRRVDQPQHF
TRBJ1-2,NA,NA,TRBV11-2,TGTGCCAGCAGCTTACAGGTCGGATTCTATGGCTACACCTTC,CASSLQVGFYGYTF
TRBJ2-3,many,NA,TRBV7-9,TGTGCCAGCAGCCACAGCAAGGGTAGGGGCACAGATACGCAGTATTTT,CASSHSKGRGTDTQYF
TRBJ2-1,NA,NA,TRBV11-3,TGTGCCAGCAGCCCGGGTGCCGGGTTGGGGAATGAGCAGTTCTTC,CASSPGAGLGNEQFF
TRBJ1-1,few,NA,TRBV20-1,TGCAGTGCTAAAGAAGGGACCCTCGAAGCTTTCTTT,CSAKEGTLEAFF
TRBJ2-5,few,NA,TRBV12-3/TRBV12-4,TGTGCCAGTCAGACAGGCACAGCTCTTGAGACCCAGTACTTC,CASQTGTALETQYF
TRBJ2-5,few,TRBD1,TRBV4-1,TGCGCCAGCAGCCTCGGATTGACAGGGGGCGAAGAGACCCAGTACTTC,CASSLGLTGGEETQYF
TRBJ1-5,few,TRBD1,TRBV19,TGTGCCAGTAGTATCGCCCGACAGGGATGGATTCAGCCCCAGCATTTT,CASSIARQGWIQPQHF
TRBJ2-5,few,NA,TRBV7-8,TGTGCCAGCAGCCCATACCCGGGGCTCGGGCAAGAGACCCAGTACTTC,CASSPYPGLGQETQYF
TRBJ1-1,NA,NA,TRBV28,TGTGCCAGCAGCCCCCGGACCTATCCGATCCAAGAAGCTTTCTTT,CASSPRTYPIQEAFF
TRBJ1-1,few,NA,TRBV5-6,TGTGCCAGCAGCTTGTTTCCCTTGAACACTGAAGCTTTCTTT,CASSLFPLNTEAFF
TRBJ2-1,NA,TRBD1,TRBV27,TGTGCCAGCAGTTTATCTGGCAGGGGGCTTGATGAGCAGTTCTTC,CASSLSGRGLDEQFF
TRBJ1-2,few,NA,TRBV5-1,TGCGCCTCGAAGAGCCCAGGAGCATATGGCTACACCTTC,CASKSPGAYGYTF
TRBJ1-6,NA,NA,TRBV2,TGTGCCAGCAGAAGGCAGGGACTTCAATATTCACCCCTCCACTTT,CASRRQGLQYSPLHF
TRBJ1-2,few,NA,TRBV20-1,TGCAGTGCTAGCATCGGGGTTGGCTACACCTTC,CSASIGVGYTF
TRBJ2-1,NA,NA,TRBV20-1,TGCAGTGCTACTAGGACGTACCACAATGAGCAGTTCTTC,CSATRTYHNEQFF
TRBJ1-4,few,NA,TRBV6-1,TGTGCCAGCAGTCGGGACGGCAGAAATGAAAAACTGTTTTTT,CASSRDGRNEKLFF
TRBJ2-3,NA,NA,TRBV7-2,TGTGCCAGCAGCCGGACCGGGGCCGACACAGATACGCAGTATTTT,CASSRTGADTDTQYF
TRBJ2-3,NA,TRBD2,TRBV19,TGTGCCAGTAGAAATCCGGGACTAAGGTCAGATACGCAGTATTTT,CASRNPGLRSDTQYF
TRBJ1-5,NA,NA,TRBV12-3/TRBV12-4,TGTGCCAGCAGTTTTGCGGGTCCAGGTCAGCCCCAGCATTTT,CASSFAGPGQPQHF
TRBJ1-4,NA,TRBD1,TRBV7-9,TGTGCCAGCAGCCCTGGGACAGTCAGTGTTGAAAAACTGTTTTTT,CASSPGTVSVEKLFF
TRBJ2-5,NA,NA,TRBV7-2,TGTGCCAGCAGCTTAGGGTTGGCTACTCAGCACTTC,CASSLGLATQHF
TRBJ2-5,many,NA,TRBV6-5,TGTGCCAGCAGTTACGTCGATGCTAACCAAGAGACCCAGTACTTC,CASSYVDANQETQYF
TRBJ2-7,many,NA,TRBV4-3,TGCGCCAGCAGCCAAGAGGTCGGCGAGTACGAGCAGTACTTC,CASSQEVGEYEQYF
TRBJ2-5,few,NA,TRBV10-3,TGTGCCATCAGTGACGAGGGAAAAGAGACCCAGTACTTC,CAISDEGKETQYF
TRBJ2-1,few,NA,TRBV7-2,TGTGCCAGCAGCTTTAGGAGGACGACCAATGAGCAGTTCTTC,CASSFRRTTNEQFF
TRBJ2-1,many,NA,TRBV4-1,TGCGCCAGCAGCCCGGTTGTAGCCCGATCCTACAATGAGCAGTTCTTC,CASSPVVARSYNEQFF
TRBJ2-1,NA,TRBD2,TRBV6-4,TGTGCCAGCAGGCTTAGCGGGGGGCTAGGTGAGCAGTTCTTC,CASRLSGGLGEQFF
TRBJ2-2,few,TRBD2,TRBV2,TGTGCCATCACTAGCGGGGGCACCATTCGGGAGCTGTTTTTT,CAITSGGTIRELFF
TRBJ2-2,NA,NA,TRBV7-9,TGTGCCAGCGAAAGGGGGAACGCGAACACCGGGGAGCTGTTTTTT,CASERGNANTGELFF